The sequence of this T cell receptor (beta chain) was determined in a study of blood T cell repertoires in COVID-19. Study details: Some COVID-19 samples were acute and others convalescent; all came from the United States, Italy and Spain.

Donors were grouped by their self-reported clinical history. Exposed enrollees encountered a COVID-19 case at some point within 2 weeks before study entry. As handled by the study authors: Reference gene primer amplification gave estimated nucleated cell counts. Measured with immunoSEQ multiplex PCR; TCRdb has only the in-frame clones, and not every one. That table supplies the V and J calls and clone size; D and trimming were determined from the DNA. The sample carries approximately 310,000 clones, around 84% recorded once. Germline-derived CDR1 and CDR2 are MDHEN and SYDVKM. V gave up 4 bases and J gave up 3 bases, with 7 bases separating them. The CDR3 totals 12 residues.

The clonotype originates from a woman aged 30 to 39 who had been exposed to COVID-19. The sequenced sample consisted of PBMCs or T cells enriched from blood (not recorded which). J is TRBJ2-7 and V is TRBV28; D ambiguous. The CDR3 is CASSYGVYEQYF. The CDR3 DNA reads TGTGCCAGCAGTTATGGAGTCTACGAGCAGTACTTC.